The T cell receptor (beta chain) described here comes from a study of cytomegalovirus exposure and HLA in healthy donors. Study-wide background: Across some 400 genotyped donors, roughly 85% landed in the Caucasian-associated ancestry cluster. The study, taken as a whole, reports: What was likely a sequencing artifact was a cluster of highly shared sequence variants. Cytomegalovirus-associated TCR beta chains were listed, numbering some 170.

In its sample, this clone was seen a few times. Its antigen is unidentified. A multiplex PCR was run with 60 Vbeta primers and 13 Jbeta primers. TCRdb's copy holds only in-frame clones and misses some; the assay was immunoSEQ multiplex PCR. In the table there are some 200,000 clones, 60% to 85% of which are singletons. Germline CDR1 is SGHVS and CDR2 is FQNEAQ. V was cut by 4 bases and J by 7 bases, with 20 bases left in between. The CDR3 has 17 amino acids. V gene TRBV7-8 combines with J gene TRBJ1-6, with D perhaps TRBD1 (5 bases). The sample taken for sequencing was PBMCs. This clonotype was sampled from a female donor in good health and CMV-seronegative. The CDR3 protein is CASSSAWGGDINSPLHF. The DNA of the CDR3 is TGTGCCAGCAGCTCCGCCTGGGGAGGGGATATAAATTCACCCCTCCACTTT.